This T cell receptor (beta chain) was identified during a study of CD4 T cells in relation to SARS-CoV-2 and coronaviruses. About this clone: Its specificity is unknown.

The protocol was immunoSEQ multiplex PCR, while the TCRdb copy is restricted to in-frame clones and leaves out a portion. There are more than 9,500 clones in the sample; 69% occur only once, and approximately 8% lies in the top ten. CD4+ T cells from unexposed donors were obtained before the COVID-19 pandemic (2011-2018). Isolation of CD4+ T cells took place after about 9 days in culture. About 2 million PBMCs per well were cultured with around 9.2 IU/ml IL-2. Sequenced sample: CD4+ T cells from PBMCs, cultured in vitro. This receptor was identified in a human donor in good health.

The CDR3 sequence: CASSLAGTDTQYF. The CDR3 nucleotides are TGTGCCAGCAGTTTAGCGGGGACAGATACGCAGTATTTT. V is TRBV27 and J is TRBJ2-3, with D possibly matching TRBD2 (6 bases). In germline, CDR1 is MNHEY, CDR2 SMNVEV (reference sequence). Between the trimmed V and J ends, which lost 2 bases and 3 bases, there was a span of 6 bases. The length of the CDR3 is 13 residues.